These 28 T cell receptor beta chains were all obtained from the same sample, sequenced in a study of regulatory T cells in long-lasting Graves disease. Stated time point: newly diagnosed GD, antithyroid drugs for less than 3 months. The TCR library was made from RNA extracted from PBMCs. TCR beta libraries were built with iRepertoire HTBI primers and Arm-PCR of CDR3 regions. TCRdb itself ran the multiplex PCR reads through MiXCR, one entry per CDR3 protein. The sample includes 200,000 to 250,000 distinct CDR3 sequences, around 20% of them seen just once. The same data also went into a second study, on T cells in Graves' hyperthyroidism and ophthalmopathy.

The sample consisted of peripheral blood mononuclear cells (PBMCs), taken at new diagnosis, from a patient treated with antithyroid drugs. These receptors were taken from a woman between 25 and 40 years old with Graves disease.

This clonotype was counted only a few times. Given a far larger clone just one base away, this is likely a sequencing read error. This sequence joins TRBV11-3 and TRBJ2-5; 10 nucleotides match TRBD1. The J call could be wrong; TRBJ2-1 is a better fit for the DNA end. The germline V gene encodes CDR1 SGHNT and CDR2 YENEEA. The CDR3 is 15 residues long. The DNA for the CDR3 is TGTGCCAGCAGCCCGGGACAGGGGCCCTACAATGGGCAGTTCTTC. This gives the protein CASSPGQGPYNGQFF.

Many counts were recorded for this clonotype. This sequence joins TRBV28 and TRBJ1-5; 7 bases are a match to TRBD1. The CDR3 extends over 15 amino acids. In germline, CDR1 is MDHEN, CDR2 SYDVKM. V shed 6 bases, J shed 4 bases, and the junction held 9 bases outside the gene matches. CDR3 in amino acids: CASRRQGVENQPQHF. CDR3 nucleotides: TGTGCCAGCAGACGACAGGGAGTCGAAAATCAGCCCCAGCATTTT.

This clonotype occurred a few times. This chain links TRBV30 with TRBJ1-2; D unresolved. The CDR3 spans 13 residues. Germline assignment: CDR1 GTSNPN and CDR2 SVGIG (reference sequence). Trimming left V 4 bases short and J 4 bases short, with 13 bases between. The CDR3 is CAWIDRTSYGYTF. In DNA, the CDR3 is TGTGCCTGGATTGATAGGACCTCCTATGGCTACACCTTC.

The sample holds many counts of this clonotype. J is TRBJ1-1 and V is TRBV5-6; D unclear. Trimming pared 4 bases from V and 11 bases from J, leaving 15 bases between. Germline V CDR1 and CDR2: SGHDT, YYEEEE. This CDR3 spans 12 amino acids. The CDR3 loop is CASSRPGDEAFF. CDR3 in DNA: TGTGCCAGCAGCCGACCGGGAGACGAGGCTTTCTTT.

This clonotype was observed at least ten times. The chain couples TRBV7-3 to TRBJ1-1; D possibly corresponds to TRBD1 (5 bases). In germline, CDR1 is SGHTA, CDR2 FQGTGA. The CDR3 totals 13 residues. V was clipped by 3 bases and J by 6 bases, with 11 bases between them. In DNA form, the CDR3 reads TGTGCCAGCAGCTTGGGGGGTTGGGCTGAAGCTTTCTTT. Residues: CASSLGGWAEAFF.

The chain recombines TRBV28 with TRBJ2-3, with TRBD2 matching 10 bases. Unmatched junction bases numbered 8, after V lost 4 bases and J lost 4 bases. CDR1 MDHEN and CDR2 SYDVKM come from the germline V gene. The CDR3 runs to 16 residues. DNA for the CDR3: TGTGCCAGCAGTTGGGGCAGCGGGGGGGCCGCAGATACGCAGTATTTT. This encodes CASSWGSGGAADTQYF.

Ten or more counts support this clonotype. J is TRBJ1-4 and V is TRBV5-1; 7 nucleotides line up with TRBD1. CDR1 is SGHRS and CDR2 is YFSETQ in the germline V gene. The CDR3 sequence is 15 residues long. V lost 3 bases, J lost 4 bases, and 6 bases stayed unmatched. The CDR3 is CASSSGGNFNEKLFF. CDR3 DNA: TGCGCCAGCAGCTCAGGGGGGAACTTTAATGAAAAACTGTTTTTT. Based on the CDR3 plus reference TRBV5-1 and TRBJ1-4, the full variable domain is KAGVTQTPRYLIKTRGQQVTLSCSPISGHRSVSWYQQTPGQGLQFLFEYFSETQRNKGNFPGRFSGRQFSNSRSEMNVSTLELGDSALYLCASSSGGNFNEKLFFGSGTQLSVL.

Only one count was recorded for this clonotype. The chain combines TRBV27 with TRBJ1-6, with 7 bases fitting TRBD1. The CDR3 is 13 amino acids. Looked up from germline, CDR1 is MNHEY and CDR2 is SMNVEV (reference sequence). V lost 5 bases to trimming and J lost 11 bases; unmatched junction nucleotides: 6. CDR3 loop: CASSPTGPAPLHF. As DNA, the CDR3 is TGTGCCAGCAGTCCGACAGGGCCGGCACCCCTCCACTTT.

This clonotype was seen many times. The chain joins TRBV4-1 to TRBJ1-2; D is perhaps TRBD1 (6 bases). The CDR3 totals 16 residues. Trimming shortened V by 2 bases and J by 1 base, and 14 bases separated the two germline ends. Germline CDR1 MGHRA, CDR2 YSYEKL. CDR3 coding DNA: TGCGCCAGCAGCCAACTCGCAGGGGCCTATAACTATGGCTACACCTTC. This gives the protein CASSQLAGAYNYGYTF.

This clonotype was observed many times. The chain carries TRBV11-1 and TRBJ2-5, with TRBD2 matching over 8 bases. V shed 5 bases, J shed 5 bases, and the junction held 7 bases outside the gene matches. The germline CDR1 and CDR2 sequences are SGHAT and FQDESV (reference sequence). This CDR3 has 14 residues. CDR3 region: CASSLGGARETQYF. Here the CDR3 DNA reads TGTGCCAGCAGCCTCGGGGGGGCGCGGGAGACCCAGTACTTC.

This clonotype occurred many times. The CDR3 protein is CAIPDRENEKLFF. The DNA of the CDR3 is TGTGCCATTCCGGACAGGGAGAATGAAAAACTGTTTTTT. V usage is TRBV28 and J usage is TRBJ1-4; 8 positions match TRBD1. CDR3 size: 13 residues. J lost 5 bases, V lost 10 bases, and 6 bases had no gene match. Germline values: CDR1 MDHEN, CDR2 SYDVKM.

This clonotype was observed at least ten times. The rearrangement uses TRBV7-8 and TRBJ1-5, with unresolved D. From germline, CDR1 is SGHVS and CDR2 FQNEAQ. The CDR3 has 13 residues. V was pared by 0 bases and J by 4 bases, with 4 bases between. The CDR3: CASSLARNQPQHF. The CDR3 DNA reads TGTGCCAGCAGCTTAGCGAGGAATCAGCCCCAGCATTTT. The entire variable domain, with the rest obtained from reference TRBV7-8 and TRBJ1-5, is as follows: GAGVSQSPRYKVAKRGQDVALRCDPISGHVSLFWYQQALGQGPEFLTYFQNEAQLDKSGLPSDRFFAERPEGSVSTLKIQRTQQEDSAVYLCASSLARNQPQHFGDGTRLSIL.

This clonotype was seen at least ten times. The chain couples TRBV19 to TRBJ2-7; D is unclear. The length of the CDR3 is 12 residues. Germline CDR1 is LNHDA and CDR2 is SQIVND (reference sequence). V was pared by 6 bases and J by 6 bases, with 12 bases between. The CDR3 reads CASRTLSGEQYF. The CDR3 DNA sequence: TGTGCCAGTAGGACTTTGAGTGGCGAGCAGTACTTC.

This clonotype was observed many times. The chain is built from TRBV7-2 and TRBJ2-5; 7 bases line up with TRBD2. CDR1 SGHTA and CDR2 FQGNSA come from the germline V gene. The CDR3 spans 17 residues. V trimming: 5 bases; J trimming: 2 bases; junction bases outside the gene matches: 14. The CDR3, as DNA: TGTGCCAGCAGCCGCGACACTTTAGCGGGCTCACAAGAGACCCAGTACTTC. This gives the protein CASSRDTLAGSQETQYF.

V and J are TRBV27 and TRBJ1-5, with D possibly TRBD1 on 5 matching bases. Germline V gives CDR1 MNHEY, CDR2 SMNVEV (reference sequence). Between the trimmed V and J ends, which lost 1 base and 7 bases, there was a span of 11 bases. The CDR3 totals 14 residues. The CDR3 is CASSLLGLGQPQHF. CDR3 coding DNA: TGTGCCAGCAGTTTATTGGGGCTAGGGCAGCCCCAGCATTTT.

This clonotype was detected many times. The rearrangement joins TRBV30 to TRBJ1-4; possibly TRBD1 for D (6 bases). Germline V lookup: CDR1 GTSNPN, CDR2 SVGIG (reference sequence). The CDR3 is 14 amino acids. V lost 0 bases, J lost 1 base, and 6 bases lay in between. The chain's CDR3 is CAWSVGQTNEKLFF. The CDR3 DNA reads TGTGCCTGGAGTGTGGGACAAACTAATGAAAAACTGTTTTTT.

This clonotype occurred a few times. The chain has TRBV18 and TRBJ2-2; tentatively, D is TRBD1 (6 bases). Per the germline V gene, CDR1 is KGHSH and CDR2 is LQKENI. This CDR3 comprises 16 residues. Trimming cost V 6 bases and J 5 bases, with 19 bases left between them. The CDR3 sequence: CASSRTQGSKTGELFF. The CDR3 nucleotides are TGTGCCAGCTCCCGGACCCAGGGGTCAAAGACCGGGGAGCTGTTTTTT.

This clonotype was detected ten times or more. The V gene is TRBV27, the J gene TRBJ2-3; D not certain. CDR3 length equals 15 residues. Germline assignment: CDR1 MNHEY and CDR2 SMNVEV (reference sequence). Trimming shortened V by 5 bases and J by 2 bases, and 14 bases separated the two germline ends. This chain's CDR3 is CASSPLPTNTDTQYF. In DNA, the CDR3 is TGTGCCAGCAGTCCCCTTCCAACAAACACAGATACGCAGTATTTT.

The chain uses TRBV12-3 or TRBV12-4 and TRBJ2-1; no reliable D call. This CDR3 comprises 13 residues. The V end was cut by 5 bases, the J end by 8 bases, with 13 bases between. The CDR3 region has the DNA TGTGCCAGCAGTCATGGCGGTAGGGATGAGCAGTTCTTC. As protein: CASSHGGRDEQFF.

This clonotype was observed a few times. The rearrangement uses TRBV5-6 and TRBJ1-2; maybe TRBD1 (5 bases). CDR1 and CDR2 (germline): SGHDT, YYEEEE. The CDR3 contains 16 residues. The V and J ends lost 4 bases and 4 bases respectively, with 20 bases between them. CDR3 protein: CASSEGLYTASYGYTF. DNA of the CDR3: TGTGCCAGCAGCGAGGGACTTTATACCGCTAGCTATGGCTACACCTTC.

In this sample, this clonotype turned up many times. The chain carries TRBV5-6 and TRBJ1-4; D gene ambiguous. V gave up 1 base and J gave up 1 base, with 14 bases separating them. Germline CDR1 reads SGHDT; CDR2 reads YYEEEE. The CDR3 contains 17 residues. CDR3 DNA: TGTGCCAGCAGCTTGATCGGCGGAGGAGGAACTAATGAAAAACTGTTTTTT. Translated: CASSLIGGGGTNEKLFF.

This clonotype has a count of ten or more. V usage is TRBV6-2 or TRBV6-3 and J usage is TRBJ2-7; TRBD2 matches at 9 bases. The germline CDR1 and CDR2 sequences are MNHEY and SVGEGT. CDR3 length: 14 amino acids. J gave up 7 bases and V 6 bases, and 10 bases lay outside the gene matches. The DNA of the CDR3 is TGTGCCAGCAGCCGGACCGGACTAGCGTCAGAGCAGTACTTC. Translating it yields CASSRTGLASEQYF.

This clonotype was seen at least ten times. This sequence joins TRBV7-8 and TRBJ2-1; TRBD2 agrees at 9 bases. In germline, CDR1 is SGHVS, CDR2 FQNEAQ. Germline trimming cut 2 bases from V and 4 bases from J; bases unmatched to any gene: 9. This CDR3 has 17 amino acids. CDR3 amino acids: CASSLWEREVSYNEQFF. The CDR3 region has the DNA TGTGCCAGCAGCTTATGGGAGCGGGAGGTTTCATACAATGAGCAGTTCTTC.

Ten or more counts support this clonotype. This chain joins TRBV3-1 and TRBJ2-1, with D hard to call. The CDR3 loop spans 14 amino acids. Looked up from germline, CDR1 is LGHDT and CDR2 is YNNKEL (reference sequence). Trimming removed 1 base at V and 9 bases at J, with 13 bases between. CDR3 nucleotides: TGTGCCAGCAGCCAAGGGTCTAGTCTTTTTGAGCAGTTCTTC. This encodes CASSQGSSLFEQFF.

This clonotype was seen repeatedly, ten times or more. The genes are TRBV5-6 and TRBJ1-4; tentative D call: TRBD1 (5 bases). CDR1 is SGHDT, CDR2 YYEEEE, per germline. The V gene lost 7 bases and the J gene lost 16 bases, with 17 bases spanning the gap. The CDR3 consists of 11 residues. The CDR3 loop reads CASPPGGVRFF. Here the CDR3 DNA reads TGTGCCAGCCCTCCTGGGGGGGTCCGGTTTTTT.

This clonotype was seen repeatedly, ten times or more. The rearrangement joins TRBV30 to TRBJ1-1, with D perhaps TRBD1 (5 bases). Germline-derived CDR1 and CDR2 are GTSNPN and SVGIG (reference sequence). The length of the CDR3 is 12 residues. The V and J ends lost 3 bases and 6 bases respectively, with 11 bases between them. CDR3 region: CAWRKGSAEAFF. The CDR3 DNA is TGTGCCTGGAGGAAGGGGAGCGCTGAAGCTTTCTTT. Supplemented by reference TRBV30 and TRBJ1-1, the full variable domain reads SQTIHQWPATLVQPVGSPLSLECTVEGTSNPNLYWYRQAAGRGLQLLFYSVGIGQISSEVPQNLSASRPQDRQFILSSKKLLLSDSGFYLCAWRKGSAEAFFGQGTRLTVV.

The sample holds many counts of this clonotype. The V gene is TRBV11-3, the J gene TRBJ1-1; D not resolved. Trimming took off 3 bases at V and 2 bases at J, with 7 bases between the two ends. Germline V gives CDR1 SGHNT, CDR2 YENEEA. The CDR3 has 13 residues. The chain's CDR3 is CASSFSGNTEAFF. For the CDR3, the DNA is TGTGCCAGCAGCTTTTCAGGCAACACTGAAGCTTTCTTT.

This clonotype was counted ten times or more. A read error may account for a junction end that differs from germline. The V gene is TRBV7-7, the J gene TRBJ1-1; D unresolved. The germline V gene has CDR1 SSHAT and CDR2 FNYEAQ (reference sequence). The CDR3 covers 13 residues. CDR3 region: CASSLAPNTEAFF. The CDR3 region has the DNA TGTGCTAGCAGCTTAGCACCGAACACTGAAGCTTTCTTT.